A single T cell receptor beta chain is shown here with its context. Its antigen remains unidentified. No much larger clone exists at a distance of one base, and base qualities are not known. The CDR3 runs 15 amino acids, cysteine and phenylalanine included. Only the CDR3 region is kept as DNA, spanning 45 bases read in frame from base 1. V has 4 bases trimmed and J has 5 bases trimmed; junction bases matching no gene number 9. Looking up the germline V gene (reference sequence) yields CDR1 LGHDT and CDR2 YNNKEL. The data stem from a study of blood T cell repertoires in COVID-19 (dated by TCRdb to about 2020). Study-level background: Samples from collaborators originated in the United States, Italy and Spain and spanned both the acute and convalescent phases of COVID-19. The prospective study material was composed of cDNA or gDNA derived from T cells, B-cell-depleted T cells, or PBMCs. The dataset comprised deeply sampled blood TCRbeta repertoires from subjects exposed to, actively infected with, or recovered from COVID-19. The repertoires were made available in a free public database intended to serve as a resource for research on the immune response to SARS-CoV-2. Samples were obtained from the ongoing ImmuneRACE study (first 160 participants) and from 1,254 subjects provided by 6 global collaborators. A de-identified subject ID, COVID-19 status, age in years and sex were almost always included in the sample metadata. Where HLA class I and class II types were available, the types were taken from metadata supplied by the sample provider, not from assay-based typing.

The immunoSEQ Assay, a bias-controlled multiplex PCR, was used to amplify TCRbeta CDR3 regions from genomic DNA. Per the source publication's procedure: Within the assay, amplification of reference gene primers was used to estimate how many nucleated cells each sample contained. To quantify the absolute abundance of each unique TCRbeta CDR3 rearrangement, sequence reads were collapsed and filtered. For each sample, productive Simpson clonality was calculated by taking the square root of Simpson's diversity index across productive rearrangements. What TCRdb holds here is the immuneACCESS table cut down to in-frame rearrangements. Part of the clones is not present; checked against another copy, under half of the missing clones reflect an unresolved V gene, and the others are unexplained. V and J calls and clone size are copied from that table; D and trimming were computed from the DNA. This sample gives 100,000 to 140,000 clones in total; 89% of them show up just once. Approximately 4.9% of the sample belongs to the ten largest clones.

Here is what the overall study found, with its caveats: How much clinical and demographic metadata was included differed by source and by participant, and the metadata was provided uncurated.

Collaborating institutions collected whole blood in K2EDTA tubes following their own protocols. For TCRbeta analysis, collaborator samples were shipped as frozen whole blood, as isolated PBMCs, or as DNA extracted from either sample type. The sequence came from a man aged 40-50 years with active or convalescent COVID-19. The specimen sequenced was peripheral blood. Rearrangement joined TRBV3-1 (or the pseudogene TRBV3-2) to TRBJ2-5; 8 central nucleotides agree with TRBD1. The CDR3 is CASSRGQGQGETQYF. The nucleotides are TGTGCCAGCAGCCGTGGACAGGGTCAAGGGGAGACCCAGTACTTC.